This entry concerns a single TCR beta chain. Its target is not known. An end of the junction differs from the germline gene, which may be a read error. The data stem from a study of vaccination and CD4 T cells after COVID-19. CDR1 and CDR2 (germline): SEHNR, FQNEAQ (reference sequence). The CDR3 has 14 amino acids. An Oncomine TCR Beta short-read assay was used to sequence the DNA from cultured CD4+ T cells. TCRdb re-derived calls from the PCR reads in MiXCR, one entry per CDR3 protein. The sample carries around 12,000 distinct CDR3 sequences, approximately 37% recorded once. Treatment meaning: approximately nine-day PBMC culture with coronavirus spike peptide pools or control peptides (ViraFEST assay).

Source material: cultured CD4+ T cells from blood. The chain combines TRBV7-9 with TRBJ2-1, with D perhaps being TRBD1 or TRBD2 (5 bases each). The receptor was derived from a human donor with COVID-19. In nucleotides, the CDR3 is TGTGCCAGCAGCCCCCGGGACCCCCGTACTGAGCAGTTGTTC. Translated, it gives CASSPRDPRTEQLF.